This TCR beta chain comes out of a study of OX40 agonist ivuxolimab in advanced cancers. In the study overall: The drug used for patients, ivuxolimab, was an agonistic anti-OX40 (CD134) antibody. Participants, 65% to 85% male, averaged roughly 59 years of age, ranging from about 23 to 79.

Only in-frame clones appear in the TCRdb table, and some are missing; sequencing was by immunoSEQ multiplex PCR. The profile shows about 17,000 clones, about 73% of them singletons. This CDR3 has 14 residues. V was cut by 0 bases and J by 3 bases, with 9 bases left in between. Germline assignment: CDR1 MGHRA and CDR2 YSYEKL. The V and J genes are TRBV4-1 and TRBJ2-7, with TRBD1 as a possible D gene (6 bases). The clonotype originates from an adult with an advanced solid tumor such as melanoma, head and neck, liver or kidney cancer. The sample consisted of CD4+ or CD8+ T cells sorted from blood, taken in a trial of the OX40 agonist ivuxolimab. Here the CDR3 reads CASSQDKGHYEQYF. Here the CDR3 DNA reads TGCGCCAGCAGCCAAGATAAGGGACACTACGAGCAGTACTTC.